This paragraph reports one TCR beta chain. The antigen remains undetermined. The sample is drawn from a study of CD8+ T cells in alopecia areata. Study results and limitations: Tofacitinib significantly decreased scalp clonality and expanded CD8+ clones among top 100.

The treatment is: oral pan-JAK inhibitor, 5-10 mg twice daily. Extracted RNA was reverse transcribed into cDNA, the sequencing template. TCRdb keeps only in-frame clones here, not all; method: immunoSEQ multiplex PCR. Seen here are around 200,000 clones, around 65% observed once, and the top ten hold roughly 4.2%. CDR1 is MGHDK, CDR2 SYGVNS, per germline. V lost 1 base to trimming and J lost 7 bases, with 11 bases between them. There are 15 residues in the CDR3. The TCR sequence derives from a human donor with alopecia areata. The rearrangement uses TRBV25-1 and TRBJ1-6, with D tentatively TRBD1 (5 bases). Here the sequenced sample was CD4+ T cells sorted from blood, taken at week 4, from a patient treated with tofacitinib. The CDR3, as DNA: TGTGCCAGCAGTGAATCCGGGACGCCCAATTCACCCCTCCACTTT. This codes for CASSESGTPNSPLHF.